Below, 15 T cell receptor beta chains from the same sample are listed, as sequenced in a study of shared clonotypes between healthy human individuals. Naive CD8 cells, CD45RO-negative and positively selected for CCR7, excluded terminally differentiated effector memory CD45RA+ cells. Assay used: immunoSEQ multiplex PCR; TCRdb lists only in-frame clones, some missing. The table records more than 2 million clones, around 95% of them present only once. Sequencing was done on a sample of naive CD8+ T cells from PBMCs. The receptors come from a man aged 18 to 35 in good health. Some clones in this sample may be carry-over from other donors' samples.

The chain joins TRBV5-3 to TRBJ2-3; D gene uncertain. Being an ORF, TRBV5-3 has a function that is uncertain. V lost 7 bases to trimming and J lost 4 bases, with 7 bases between them. This CDR3 is 11 amino acids long. CDR3 bases: TGTGCCAGACCTGGATCAGATACGCAGTATTTT. This translates into CARPGSDTQYF.

V is TRBV7-9 and J is TRBJ2-3, with TRBD2 identical over 9 bases. Unmatched junction bases numbered 4, after V lost 6 bases and J lost 0 bases. Germline lookup yields CDR1 SEHNR and CDR2 FQNEAQ (reference sequence). The CDR3 totals 15 residues. The CDR3 reads CASSFSGGSTDTQYF. Here the CDR3 DNA reads TGTGCCAGCAGTTTTAGCGGGGGCAGCACAGATACGCAGTATTTT.

The chain is built from TRBV9 and TRBJ2-2, with 8 bases that match TRBD1. This CDR3 has 15 residues. Germline V gene lookup returns CDR1 SGDLS and CDR2 YYNGEE. The trim removed 2 bases at V and 3 bases at J, leaving 3 bases unmatched. The CDR3 spells CASSVDRGDTGELFF. The CDR3 region has the DNA TGTGCCAGCAGCGTCGACAGGGGAGACACCGGGGAGCTGTTTTTT.

About this clone: Other DNA sequences of this sample code for an identical CDR3. The chain couples TRBV27 to TRBJ2-7; D is unresolved. CDR3 length: 13 amino acids. From germline, CDR1 is MNHEY and CDR2 SMNVEV (reference sequence). V was shortened by 3 bases and J by 0 bases, with 6 bases between the two germline ends. CDR3 coding DNA: TGTGCCAGCAGTTTTGGTTACTCCTACGAGCAGTACTTC. It yields the protein CASSFGYSYEQYF.

The V call is TRBV7-2, the J call TRBJ2-2; D is ambiguous. The CDR3 is 16 amino acids. Per the germline V gene, CDR1 is SGHTA and CDR2 is FQGNSA. Between the trimmed V and J ends, which lost 5 bases and 0 bases, there was a span of 13 bases. CDR3 in DNA: TGTGCCAGCAGCCCACATCCTAGTGCGAACACCGGGGAGCTGTTTTTT. Translation gives CASSPHPSANTGELFF.

The rearrangement joins TRBV27 to TRBJ2-1; 12 bases agree with TRBD2. The CDR3 has 15 amino acids. Germline assignment: CDR1 MNHEY and CDR2 SMNVEV (reference sequence). V shed 4 bases, J shed 9 bases, and the junction held 7 bases outside the gene matches. CDR3 sequence reads: CASSSPGLAGPEQFF. The CDR3 DNA sequence: TGTGCCAGCAGTTCCCCGGGACTAGCGGGTCCTGAGCAGTTCTTC.

The chain links TRBV29-1 to TRBJ2-1; 7 bases match TRBD1. CDR1 and CDR2 (germline): SQVTM, ANQGSEA. The CDR3 totals 15 residues. The ends lost 7 bases at V and 3 bases at J; junction bases unmatched: 12. CDR3 nucleotides: TGCAGCGCGCTCGACAGGGCTACTCTCTACAATGAGCAGTTCTTC. Its translation is CSALDRATLYNEQFF.

The chain joins TRBV15 to TRBJ2-4; D is uncertain. Germline V gene sequence: CDR1 LNHNV, CDR2 YYDKDF (reference sequence). The CDR3 totals 15 residues. Trimming stripped 3 bases from V and 1 base from J, with 10 bases between. The CDR3 reads CATSSRERAKNIQYF. In DNA form, the CDR3 reads TGTGCCACCAGCAGTAGAGAGAGGGCCAAAAACATTCAGTACTTC.

This chain links TRBV27 with TRBJ2-7; 7 bases fit TRBD2. The CDR3 extends over 16 amino acids. CDR1 and CDR2 from the germline V gene are MNHEY and SMNVEV (reference sequence). This CDR3 reads CASRPGSAGASREQYF. The CDR3 DNA follows: TGTGCTTCACGCCCCGGGAGTGCGGGAGCCTCTCGGGAGCAGTACTTC.

This clone appeared a single time. The chain employs TRBV27 and TRBJ2-3; TRBD1 aligns across 7 bases. This CDR3 is built from 15 residues. V lost 3 bases and J lost 2; bases outside the gene matches: 5. Germline CDR1 reads MNHEY; CDR2 reads SMNVEV (reference sequence). In nucleotides, the CDR3 is TGTGCCAGCAGTTTGAGGGGGCCCCACACAGATACGCAGTATTTT. Protein sequence: CASSLRGPHTDTQYF.

The chain carries TRBV6-1 and TRBJ2-7; possibly TRBD2 for D (5 bases). Germline V gene lookup returns CDR1 MNHNS and CDR2 SASEGT. V was pared by 3 bases and J by 3 bases, with 15 bases between. CDR3 length equals 15 residues. The CDR3 reads CASSEFGERDYEQYF. The DNA for the CDR3 is TGTGCCAGCAGTGAGTTCGGGGAAAGGGACTACGAGCAGTACTTC.

The rearrangement links TRBV28 to TRBJ2-7, with 11 bases aligning to TRBD2. The CDR3 sequence is 15 residues long. Germline V CDR1 and CDR2: MDHEN, SYDVKM. V lost 6 bases to trimming and J lost 0 bases; unmatched junction nucleotides: 4. This chain's CDR3 is CASRLTSGSSYEQYF. The CDR3 nucleotides read TGTGCCAGCAGACTAACTAGCGGGAGCTCCTACGAGCAGTACTTC.

V gene TRBV7-9 combines with J gene TRBJ2-7; 10 bases agree with TRBD1. The germline gives CDR1 SEHNR, CDR2 FQNEAQ (reference sequence). This CDR3 has 16 amino acids. V lost 5 bases and J lost 0; bases outside the gene matches: 7. CDR3 sequence reads: CASSPKTGGSSYEQYF. The CDR3 DNA is TGTGCCAGCAGCCCGAAGACAGGGGGCTCCTCCTACGAGCAGTACTTC.

The chain recombines TRBV28 with TRBJ1-5; D is ambiguous. Germline assignment: CDR1 MDHEN and CDR2 SYDVKM. The V end lost 2 bases, the J end lost 2 bases, and 10 bases lay between the germline ends. The CDR3 has 15 residues. CDR3 loop: CASSLIWGGNQPQHF. In DNA form, the CDR3 reads TGTGCCAGCAGTTTAATTTGGGGAGGCAATCAGCCCCAGCATTTT.

V is TRBV19 and J is TRBJ1-5, with TRBD1 matching over 8 bases. The CDR3 is made up of 21 amino acids. V dropped 3 bases and J dropped 5; count of bases not matched to a gene: 24. The germline V gene has CDR1 LNHDA and CDR2 SQIVND (reference sequence). The CDR3 reads CASSMLPRTGIPPGYDQPQHF. The CDR3 DNA reads TGTGCCAGTAGTATGTTACCCCGGACAGGGATCCCTCCCGGGTATGATCAGCCCCAGCATTTT.